This T cell receptor (beta chain) was retrieved from a study of blood T cell repertoires in COVID-19. Study summary: The samples span acute and convalescent COVID-19 from the United States, Italy and Spain.

Assay used: immunoSEQ multiplex PCR; TCRdb lists only in-frame clones, some missing. The sample lists some 140,000 clones; 75% to 85% were seen once. This CDR3 spans 15 amino acids. The J segment lost 8 bases and the V segment lost 3 bases, leaving 8 bases of the junction unmatched. Germline V gene data show CDR1 as SGHDT and CDR2 as YYEEEE. The J gene is TRBJ1-2, the V gene TRBV5-6; 12 nucleotides match TRBD1. Sequenced: peripheral blood. The TCR was taken from a woman in her sixties with COVID-19, enrolled during active disease. CDR3 region: CASSWPGTGGIGYTF. The CDR3 nucleotides read TGTGCCAGCAGCTGGCCTGGGACAGGGGGCATCGGCTACACCTTC.